Each of the 7 T cell receptor beta chains below was sequenced from the same sample in a study of identical twins. TCRdb ran MiXCR on the 5' RACE reads and lists one entry per CDR3 protein. This sample has some 710,000 distinct CDR3 sequences, with less than 7% found just once. What was sequenced was naive T cells sorted from blood. The receptor source for this set is a man aged 18 to 29 in good health.

This clonotype was recorded at least ten times. CDR3 DNA sequence: TGTGCCAGCTTCTTAGCGCCCGGGGAGCTGTTTTTT. Its translation is CASFLAPGELFF. The genes are TRBV12-3 or TRBV12-4 and TRBJ2-2; maybe TRBD2 (5 bases). The CDR3 extends over 12 amino acids. The germline V and J ends were trimmed by 8 bases and 6 bases, with 10 bases remaining between them.

There are many counts of this clonotype. The gene calls are TRBV12-3 or TRBV12-4 and TRBJ2-6; no clear D. This CDR3 contains 13 residues. The ends were cut back, 3 bases at V and 1 base at J, with 1 base in the middle. CDR3 coding DNA: TGTGCCAGCAGTTTTTCTGGGGCCAACGTCCTGACTTTC. Translated: CASSFSGANVLTF.

This clonotype showed up just a few times. V and J are TRBV12-3 or TRBV12-4 and TRBJ2-4, with D hard to call. V dropped 5 bases and J dropped 3 bases, with 5 bases sitting between them. The CDR3 length is 12 residues. The CDR3 bases are TGTGCCAGCAGTGAGAACAAAAACATTCAGTACTTC. Translating gives CASSENKNIQYF.

The table lists this clonotype with many counts. The chain joins TRBV27 to TRBJ2-1; the D gene is possibly TRBD2 (6 bases). With 6 bases removed from V and 0 bases from J, the gap between germline ends came to 12 bases. This CDR3 is 15 amino acids long. The germline gives CDR1 MNHEY, CDR2 SMNVEV (reference sequence). In DNA, the CDR3 is TGTGCCAGCAGACCGGACGGGAGCTCCTACAATGAGCAGTTCTTC. Protein sequence: CASRPDGSSYNEQFF.

This clonotype showed up many times. This chain connects TRBV5-1 to TRBJ2-3, with D perhaps matching TRBD2 (6 bases). CDR1 and CDR2 (germline): SGHRS, YFSETQ. This CDR3 region has 16 residues. V lost 2 bases, J lost 4 bases, and 17 bases lay in between. CDR3 DNA sequence: TGCGCCAGCAGCTTAGGGAACCGGGAGACGGCAGATACGCAGTATTTT. Translated, it gives CASSLGNRETADTQYF.

V is TRBV6-8 and J is TRBJ2-4, with TRBD1 identical over 7 bases. CDR3 length equals 17 residues. Trimming removed 1 base from V and 1 base from J; junction bases left unmatched: 7. From germline, CDR1 is MNHGY and CDR2 SAAAGT. This CDR3 reads CASSYCTGERAKNIQYF. As DNA, the CDR3 is TGTGCCAGCAGTTACTGTACAGGGGAGAGGGCCAAAAACATTCAGTACTTC.

The genes are TRBV12-3 or TRBV12-4 and TRBJ1-4, with D possibly matching TRBD1 (6 bases). The V gene lost 7 bases and the J gene lost 8 bases, with 29 bases spanning the gap. This CDR3 comprises 18 residues. The CDR3 spells CASTSFAGHQNRGEKLFF. The CDR3 DNA is TGTGCCAGCACCTCCTTTGCGGGACACCAAAATCGGGGAGAAAAACTGTTTTTT.